These T cell receptor beta chains were read from a single sample in a study of blood T cells in healthy people across ages. TCRdb re-derived calls from the 5' RACE reads in MiXCR, one entry per CDR3 protein. The table includes 550,000 to 750,000 distinct CDR3 sequences, under 25% detected once. Sequencing was carried out using blood. The receptors derive from a man aged 65 to 79 in good health. Both conserved end residues are part of each CDR3. Fields, in order: J gene, V gene, clone size, D gene, CDR3 DNA, CDR3 protein. The D gene is left open where the match is weak. Clone size is not always given. Where it is, it says once, few, many or a class for expanded clones.

j_gene: TRBJ2-7; v_gene: TRBV7-2; abundance: -; d_gene: -; CDR3nt: TGTGCCAGCAGCGGGGCGGGAAACTACGAGCAGTACTTC; CDR3aa: CASSGAGNYEQYF
j_gene: TRBJ1-2; v_gene: TRBV6-1; abundance: -; d_gene: TRBD1; CDR3nt: TGTGCCTCCCGCCGGACAGGGGACTATGGCTACACCTTC; CDR3aa: CASRRTGDYGYTF
j_gene: TRBJ1-2; v_gene: TRBV27; abundance: -; d_gene: TRBD1; CDR3nt: TGTGCCAGCAGTCCGCGGGACAGGCCAACCACCGGCTACACCTTC; CDR3aa: CASSPRDRPTTGYTF
j_gene: TRBJ2-1; v_gene: TRBV6-2/TRBV6-3; abundance: -; d_gene: -; CDR3nt: TGTGCCAGCAGTTACAGCGTCTACCGAAGCTCCTACAATGAGCAGTTCTTC; CDR3aa: CASSYSVYRSSYNEQFF
j_gene: TRBJ1-2; v_gene: TRBV12-3/TRBV12-4; abundance: few; d_gene: -; CDR3nt: TGTGCCAGCAGTAGGGGTCCTAACTATGGCAACACCTTC; CDR3aa: CASSRGPNYGNTF
j_gene: TRBJ2-7; v_gene: TRBV7-8; abundance: -; d_gene: -; CDR3nt: TGTGCCAGCAGCTGGGACCGACTCGGCGAGCAGTACTTC; CDR3aa: CASSWDRLGEQYF
j_gene: TRBJ1-1; v_gene: TRBV7-9; abundance: -; d_gene: -; CDR3nt: TGTGCCGGCGGGGCTGCCATGAACACTGAAGCTTTCTTT; CDR3aa: CAGGAAMNTEAFF
j_gene: TRBJ2-2; v_gene: TRBV6-6; abundance: few; d_gene: -; CDR3nt: TGTGCCAGCAGTTACGGGTTAGGGAACACCGGGGAGCTGTTTTTT; CDR3aa: CASSYGLGNTGELFF
j_gene: TRBJ1-6; v_gene: TRBV12-3/TRBV12-4; abundance: few; d_gene: -; CDR3nt: TGTGCCAGCAGCTTGGGGAGGACGCGGGATGCCAATTCACCCCTCCACTTT; CDR3aa: CASSLGRTRDANSPLHF
j_gene: TRBJ2-3; v_gene: TRBV7-2; abundance: few; d_gene: TRBD2; CDR3nt: TGTGCCAGCAGGGGGGGACTAGCGGGATGGTTGTCAGATACGCAGTATTTT; CDR3aa: CASRGGLAGWLSDTQYF
j_gene: TRBJ2-5; v_gene: TRBV3-1; abundance: -; d_gene: TRBD1; CDR3nt: TGTGCCAGCAGGACCGGGACAGGGGGACAGACCCAGTACTTC; CDR3aa: CASRTGTGGQTQYF
j_gene: TRBJ2-7; v_gene: TRBV20-1; abundance: -; d_gene: -; CDR3nt: TGCAGTGCTACCGATTATTCCGAGCAGTACTTC; CDR3aa: CSATDYSEQYF
j_gene: TRBJ2-5; v_gene: TRBV5-1; abundance: -; d_gene: -; CDR3nt: TGCGCCAGCAGCTTACACAGCAGACAAGAGACCCAGTACTTC; CDR3aa: CASSLHSRQETQYF
j_gene: TRBJ2-7; v_gene: TRBV5-1; abundance: -; d_gene: TRBD2; CDR3nt: TGCGCCAGCAGCTTGGCATCGGGACTAGCGACCTACGAGCAGTACTTC; CDR3aa: CASSLASGLATYEQYF
j_gene: TRBJ2-1; v_gene: TRBV3-1; abundance: few; d_gene: TRBD1; CDR3nt: TGTGCCAGCAGCCAAGTCAGGGGGCGGAATGAGCAGTTCTTC; CDR3aa: CASSQVRGRNEQFF
j_gene: TRBJ2-5; v_gene: TRBV10-1; abundance: many; d_gene: -; CDR3nt: TGCGCCAGCAGTGAAGTGACAGGAGAGACCCAGTACTTC; CDR3aa: CASSEVTGETQYF
j_gene: TRBJ2-2; v_gene: TRBV24-1; abundance: few; d_gene: TRBD2; CDR3nt: TGTGCCACCAGTGACCCCGGACTAGCGGGAGGCGGGGAGCTGTTTTTT; CDR3aa: CATSDPGLAGGGELFF
j_gene: TRBJ2-2; v_gene: TRBV9; abundance: few; d_gene: -; CDR3nt: TGTGCCAGCAGCGCGACGCACGGGAGAGACACCGGGGAGCTGTTTTTT; CDR3aa: CASSATHGRDTGELFF
j_gene: TRBJ2-7; v_gene: TRBV7-2; abundance: few; d_gene: TRBD1; CDR3nt: TGTGCCGGCAGCTCTACAGGGGGCTACGAGCAGTACTTC; CDR3aa: CAGSSTGGYEQYF
j_gene: TRBJ2-1; v_gene: TRBV10-2; abundance: -; d_gene: -; CDR3nt: TGCGCCAGCAGTGAGAGGGGCTTCTGGATGCAGGTCTTC; CDR3aa: CASSERGFWMQVF
j_gene: TRBJ1-1; v_gene: TRBV24-1; abundance: -; d_gene: -; CDR3nt: TGTGCCACCAGTGATGCCTCTGAAAACACTGAAGCTTTCTTT; CDR3aa: CATSDASENTEAFF
j_gene: TRBJ2-1; v_gene: TRBV12-5; abundance: -; d_gene: -; CDR3nt: TGTGCTAGTGGCCTCCCCCTATCTCCGGGGGACTCCTACAATGAGCAGTTCTTC; CDR3aa: CASGLPLSPGDSYNEQFF
j_gene: TRBJ1-1; v_gene: TRBV20-1; abundance: -; d_gene: -; CDR3nt: TGCAGTGGTGGAGAGCCCGGGAACACTGAAGCTTTCTTT; CDR3aa: CSGGEPGNTEAFF
j_gene: TRBJ1-3; v_gene: TRBV28; abundance: -; d_gene: -; CDR3nt: TGTGCCGCCGCAGCCCTCTCTGGAAACACCATATATTTT; CDR3aa: CAAAALSGNTIYF
j_gene: TRBJ2-5; v_gene: TRBV7-9; abundance: few; d_gene: TRBD1; CDR3nt: TGTGCCAGCAGCCGGGGACAGAAGAACCAAGAGACCCAGTACTTC; CDR3aa: CASSRGQKNQETQYF
j_gene: TRBJ2-3; v_gene: TRBV15; abundance: -; d_gene: TRBD2; CDR3nt: TGTGCCACCAGCACGGGACTAGCGGACACAGATACGCAGTATTTT; CDR3aa: CATSTGLADTDTQYF
j_gene: TRBJ2-1; v_gene: TRBV4-2; abundance: few; d_gene: TRBD2; CDR3nt: TGTGCCAGCAGCCAAGAAGGGACTAGCGCCTACAATGAGCAGTTCTTC; CDR3aa: CASSQEGTSAYNEQFF
j_gene: TRBJ1-1; v_gene: TRBV5-6; abundance: -; d_gene: -; CDR3nt: TGTGCCAGCAGCCCCCGTTTGCTGGTGGCGAACACTGAAGCTTTCTTT; CDR3aa: CASSPRLLVANTEAFF
j_gene: TRBJ1-6; v_gene: TRBV9; abundance: -; d_gene: -; CDR3nt: TGTGCCAGCAGCCCCTTAACAGGGAATTCACCCCTCCACTTT; CDR3aa: CASSPLTGNSPLHF
j_gene: TRBJ2-1; v_gene: TRBV2; abundance: -; d_gene: -; CDR3nt: TGTGCCAGCACAGCGAGCTCCTACAATGAGCAGTTCTTC; CDR3aa: CASTASSYNEQFF
j_gene: TRBJ2-3; v_gene: TRBV20-1; abundance: -; d_gene: -; CDR3nt: TGCAGTGCTCCACGACAGCAGGGAGATACGCAGTATTTT; CDR3aa: CSAPRQQGDTQYF
j_gene: TRBJ2-7; v_gene: TRBV6-2/TRBV6-3; abundance: -; d_gene: -; CDR3nt: TGTGCCAGCAGTTACCAGGACGAGCAGTACTTC; CDR3aa: CASSYQDEQYF
j_gene: TRBJ2-7; v_gene: TRBV6-2/TRBV6-3; abundance: -; d_gene: TRBD2; CDR3nt: TGTGCCAGCAGTCTCGGAGCTAGCGGCCAAGGATCCTACGAGCAGTACTTC; CDR3aa: CASSLGASGQGSYEQYF
j_gene: TRBJ2-5; v_gene: TRBV20-1; abundance: -; d_gene: -; CDR3nt: TGCAGTGCTAGAGAGATGATGCGGGGCACCCAAGAGACCCAGTACTTC; CDR3aa: CSAREMMRGTQETQYF
j_gene: TRBJ1-2; v_gene: TRBV29-1; abundance: many; d_gene: TRBD1; CDR3nt: TGCAGCGTGGAACGGACAGGGTCTGGCTACACCTTC; CDR3aa: CSVERTGSGYTF
j_gene: TRBJ2-2; v_gene: TRBV7-9; abundance: few; d_gene: -; CDR3nt: TGTGCCAGCAGCCGGCAGGAGAACACCGGGGAGCTGTTTTTT; CDR3aa: CASSRQENTGELFF
j_gene: TRBJ1-1; v_gene: TRBV5-1; abundance: few; d_gene: -; CDR3nt: TGCGCCAGCAGCAAAGAAACAGGGTCGGGCACTGAAGCTTTCTTT; CDR3aa: CASSKETGSGTEAFF
j_gene: TRBJ2-7; v_gene: TRBV28; abundance: few; d_gene: -; CDR3nt: TGTGCCAGCAGTTCGGGGGCCCGCTACGAGCAGTACTTC; CDR3aa: CASSSGARYEQYF
j_gene: TRBJ2-3; v_gene: TRBV14; abundance: few; d_gene: -; CDR3nt: TGTGCCAGCAGCCAAGAGCGAGGGAAATTTATTACAGATACGCAGTATTTT; CDR3aa: CASSQERGKFITDTQYF
j_gene: TRBJ2-5; v_gene: TRBV14; abundance: few; d_gene: -; CDR3nt: TGTGCCAGCAGCCAAGATCCGGGGTACCAAGAGACCCAGTACTTC; CDR3aa: CASSQDPGYQETQYF
j_gene: TRBJ2-1; v_gene: TRBV12-3/TRBV12-4; abundance: -; d_gene: -; CDR3nt: TGTGCCAGCAGTTTAACCGCGGGGTTTGGGAATGAGCAGTTCTTC; CDR3aa: CASSLTAGFGNEQFF
j_gene: TRBJ2-3; v_gene: TRBV7-2; abundance: few; d_gene: TRBD2; CDR3nt: TGTGCCAGCAGCTTAGATTCTAGCGGGTATACAGGGACAGATACGCAGTATTTT; CDR3aa: CASSLDSSGYTGTDTQYF
j_gene: TRBJ1-1; v_gene: TRBV6-6; abundance: few; d_gene: -; CDR3nt: TGTGCCAGCAGTTACTCGGCCAGGGTGGCTTTCTTT; CDR3aa: CASSYSARVAFF
j_gene: TRBJ2-1; v_gene: TRBV24-1; abundance: few; d_gene: TRBD1; CDR3nt: TGTGCCACCAGTGAAGCTGACAGGGGCGGCTACAATGAGCAGTTCTTC; CDR3aa: CATSEADRGGYNEQFF
j_gene: TRBJ2-5; v_gene: TRBV5-1; abundance: many; d_gene: -; CDR3nt: TGCGCCAGCAGCAAAACGGGACCGCAAGAGACCCAGTACTTC; CDR3aa: CASSKTGPQETQYF
j_gene: TRBJ2-1; v_gene: TRBV7-2; abundance: many; d_gene: -; CDR3nt: TGTGCCAGCAGCTCGGATAGCTCCTACAATGAGCAGTTCTTC; CDR3aa: CASSSDSSYNEQFF
j_gene: TRBJ1-2; v_gene: TRBV12-3/TRBV12-4; abundance: few; d_gene: TRBD1; CDR3nt: TGTGCCAGCAGTATTACCGGGACAGCAGACCAAGCAAACTATGGCTACACCTTC; CDR3aa: CASSITGTADQANYGYTF
j_gene: TRBJ2-7; v_gene: TRBV3-1; abundance: -; d_gene: -; CDR3nt: TGTGCCAGCAGCCAAGAAAGTAGCCTCTACGAGCAGTACTTC; CDR3aa: CASSQESSLYEQYF
j_gene: TRBJ2-3; v_gene: TRBV3-1; abundance: few; d_gene: -; CDR3nt: TGTGCCAGCAGCCTCCGGACAGACACAGATACGCAGTATTTT; CDR3aa: CASSLRTDTDTQYF
j_gene: TRBJ2-1; v_gene: TRBV5-1; abundance: few; d_gene: TRBD2; CDR3nt: TGCGCCAGCAGCCCACAGGGACTAGCGGGGGTATACAATGAGCAGTTCTTC; CDR3aa: CASSPQGLAGVYNEQFF
j_gene: TRBJ2-7; v_gene: TRBV12-3/TRBV12-4; abundance: few; d_gene: TRBD2; CDR3nt: TGTGCCAGCAGTCGGGGACTAGACGGGTGGGAGCAGTACTTC; CDR3aa: CASSRGLDGWEQYF